The present T cell receptor beta chain was sequenced within a study of response to subunit inactivated influenza vaccine. One entry per CDR3 protein results from TCRdb running MiXCR on the RT-PCR reads. The sample has more than 500,000 distinct CDR3 sequences, approximately 11% seen once; the top ten hold around 10%. Germline values: CDR1 SGHRS, CDR2 YFSETQ. The ends lost 2 bases at V and 7 bases at J; junction bases unmatched: 1. The CDR3 sequence is 13 residues long. This same sample was also part of a study on T cells expressing NK-cell markers. Per that paper: Beta-chain TCR cDNA was generated via 5'RACE template switching with UMIs. In the group of eight sequenced donors, seven were HCMV-seropositive and one was seronegative. Each of over 5 donors carried dominant NKG2C+ clonotypes accounting for about 1.0-7.0% of CD8+ T cells.

Sequencing used PBMCs from blood, obtained on the day of vaccination. The V gene is TRBV5-1, the J gene TRBJ1-5; 9 nucleotides align to TRBD1. The origin of this receptor is a man in his fifties or sixties who received an inactivated influenza vaccine. CDR3 sequence reads: CASSFDRGQPQHF. The CDR3 DNA sequence: TGCGCCAGCAGCTTTGACAGGGGGCAGCCCCAGCATTTT.